What follows are 5 T cell receptor beta chains derived from one specimen sequenced in a study of blood T cell repertoires in COVID-19. Data came from immunoSEQ multiplex PCR; TCRdb stores just in-frame clones and leaves some out. There are about 210,000 clones in the sample; 80% to 90% occur only once, and around 9% lies in the top ten. The sequencing input was PBMCs or T cells enriched from blood (not recorded which). All receptors derive from a man in his forties who had recovered from COVID-19.

The rearrangement joins TRBV7-7 to TRBJ2-1, with a weak D call TRBD1 (8 bases). V gave up 5 bases and J gave up 5 bases, with 19 bases separating them. CDR3 length equals 16 residues. Germline-derived CDR1 and CDR2 are SSHAT and FNYEAQ (reference sequence). The CDR3 protein is CASSLGPTGGDNEQFF. Here the CDR3 DNA reads TGTGCCAGCAGCCTCGGCCCCACAGGGGGGGACAATGAGCAGTTCTTC.

The rearrangement links TRBV5-4 to TRBJ2-4; 13 bases agree with TRBD2. V lost 4 bases and J lost 1; bases outside the gene matches: 5. The CDR3 totals 17 residues. Germline-derived CDR1 and CDR2 are SGHNT and YYREEE (reference sequence). The CDR3 region has the DNA TGTGCCAGCAGCGCCGGGACTAGCGGGGTGGCCAAAAACATTCAGTACTTC. It is translated as CASSAGTSGVAKNIQYF.

The J gene is TRBJ2-2, the V gene TRBV30; tentative D call: TRBD2 (5 bases). V was cut by 2 bases and J by 3 bases, with 7 bases left in between. The germline gives CDR1 GTSNPN, CDR2 SVGIG (reference sequence). This CDR3 spans 13 amino acids. The CDR3 region is CAWSKRDTGELFF. CDR3 coding DNA: TGTGCCTGGAGTAAGAGGGACACCGGGGAGCTGTTTTTT.

The V call is TRBV30, the J call TRBJ2-3, with 7 bases lining up with TRBD2. Unmatched junction bases numbered 9, after V lost 5 bases and J lost 7 bases. This CDR3 region has 13 residues. Germline CDR1 reads GTSNPN; CDR2 reads SVGIG (reference sequence). CDR3 region: CAWSGTNENTQYF. The CDR3 nucleotides are TGTGCCTGGTCCGGGACTAACGAAAATACGCAGTATTTT.

About this clone: Other DNA variants within this sample encode the same CDR3. The chain recombines TRBV9 with TRBJ1-5; perhaps TRBD1 as D (5 bases). Per the germline V gene, CDR1 is SGDLS and CDR2 is YYNGEE. Trimming stripped 0 bases from V and 4 bases from J, with 8 bases between. CDR3 length: 14 residues. Here the CDR3 reads CASSVGGGNQPQHF. In nucleotides, the CDR3 is TGTGCCAGCAGCGTAGGGGGGGGAAATCAGCCCCAGCATTTT.